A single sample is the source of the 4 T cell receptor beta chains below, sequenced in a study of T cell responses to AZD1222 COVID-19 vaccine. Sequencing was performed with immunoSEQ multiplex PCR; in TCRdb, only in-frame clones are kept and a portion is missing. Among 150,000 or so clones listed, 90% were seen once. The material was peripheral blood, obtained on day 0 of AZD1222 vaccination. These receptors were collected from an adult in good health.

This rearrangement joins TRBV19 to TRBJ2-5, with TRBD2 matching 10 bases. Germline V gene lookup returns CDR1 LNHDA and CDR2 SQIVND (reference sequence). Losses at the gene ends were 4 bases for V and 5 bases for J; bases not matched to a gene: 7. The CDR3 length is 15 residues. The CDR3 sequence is CASSTSGGPRETQYF. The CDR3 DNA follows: TGTGCCAGTAGTACTAGCGGGGGACCGCGGGAGACCCAGTACTTC.

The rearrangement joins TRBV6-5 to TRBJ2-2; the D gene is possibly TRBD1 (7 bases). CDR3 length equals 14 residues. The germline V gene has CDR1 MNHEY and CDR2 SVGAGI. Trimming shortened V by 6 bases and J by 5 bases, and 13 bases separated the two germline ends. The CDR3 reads CASRGGGMTGELFF. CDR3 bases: TGTGCCAGCAGAGGAGGGGGCATGACCGGGGAGCTGTTTTTT.

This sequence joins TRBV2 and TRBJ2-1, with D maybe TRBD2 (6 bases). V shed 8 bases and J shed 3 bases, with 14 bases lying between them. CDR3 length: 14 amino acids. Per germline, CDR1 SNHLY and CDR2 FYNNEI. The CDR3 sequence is CASGGTRGYNEQFF. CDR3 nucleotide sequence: TGTGCCAGCGGAGGGACCCGGGGCTACAATGAGCAGTTCTTC.

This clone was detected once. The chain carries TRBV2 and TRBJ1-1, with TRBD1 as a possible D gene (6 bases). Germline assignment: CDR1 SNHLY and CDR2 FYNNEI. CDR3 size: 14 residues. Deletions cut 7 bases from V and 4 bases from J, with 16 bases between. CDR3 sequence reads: CASIEGGRVTEAFF. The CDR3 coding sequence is TGTGCCAGCATAGAAGGGGGGCGAGTCACTGAAGCTTTCTTT.